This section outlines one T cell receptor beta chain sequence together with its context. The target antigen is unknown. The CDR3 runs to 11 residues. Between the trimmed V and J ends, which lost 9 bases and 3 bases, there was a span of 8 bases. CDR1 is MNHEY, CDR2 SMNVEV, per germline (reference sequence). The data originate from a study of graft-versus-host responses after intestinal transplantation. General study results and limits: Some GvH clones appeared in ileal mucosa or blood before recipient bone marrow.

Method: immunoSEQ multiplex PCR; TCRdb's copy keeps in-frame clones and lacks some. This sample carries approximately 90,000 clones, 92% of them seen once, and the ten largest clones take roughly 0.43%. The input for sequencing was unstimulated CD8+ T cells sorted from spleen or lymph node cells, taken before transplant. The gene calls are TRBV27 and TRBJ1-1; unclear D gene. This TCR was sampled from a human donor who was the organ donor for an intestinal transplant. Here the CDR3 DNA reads TGTGCCAGTCTGGGCCACACTGAAGCTTTCTTT. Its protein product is CASLGHTEAFF.